These 26 T cell receptor beta chains came from one sample sequenced in a study of T cell repertoires in ileal Crohn's disease. TCRdb's copy holds only in-frame clones and misses some; the assay was immunoSEQ multiplex PCR. The sample lists roughly 1,200 clones; 85% were seen once. Time point described: neoterminal ileum biopsy at postoperative endoscopy, about 6 months after surgery. Material: ileal tissue. All receptors derive from an adult with Crohn's disease.

The chain is built from TRBV6-5 and TRBJ2-3, with 7 bases lining up with TRBD1. The ends lost 5 bases at V and 3 bases at J; junction bases unmatched: 8. From germline, CDR1 is MNHEY and CDR2 SVGAGI. CDR3 size: 15 residues. This CDR3 reads CASSRGTVATDTQYF. For the CDR3, the DNA is TGTGCCAGCAGTAGAGGGACAGTAGCTACAGATACGCAGTATTTT.

The chain is built from TRBV7-5 and TRBJ1-2; TRBD1, the D gene given by the table, was not confirmed from the DNA. TRBV7-5 is a listed pseudogene. The CDR3 has 15 residues. The CDR3 DNA reads as TGTGCCAGAAGCCCGCGGACAGGGGGGGTTCATGGCTACACCTTC. It yields the protein CARSPRTGGVHGYTF.

The genes are TRBV5-8 and TRBJ2-7; no definite D call. V dropped 3 bases and J dropped 3 bases, with 10 bases sitting between them. This CDR3 region has 13 residues. From germline, CDR1 is SGHTS and CDR2 YDEGEE. The chain's CDR3 is CASSSGAFYEQYF. The CDR3 DNA reads TGTGCCAGCAGCTCTGGAGCATTCTACGAGCAGTACTTC.

The chain recombines TRBV19 with TRBJ2-7, with 7 bases fitting TRBD1. Per germline, CDR1 LNHDA and CDR2 SQIVND (reference sequence). The CDR3 totals 14 residues. J lost 2 bases, V lost 6 bases, and 7 bases had no gene match. The CDR3 loop is CASSTGTAPYEQYF. In DNA form, the CDR3 reads TGTGCCAGTAGCACTGGGACAGCGCCCTACGAGCAGTACTTC. The full variable domain, with the rest looked up from reference TRBV19 and TRBJ2-7, is DGGITQSPKYLFRKEGQNVTLSCEQNLNHDAMYWYRQDPGQGLRLIYYSQIVNDFQKGDIAEGYSVSREKKESFPLTVTSAQKNPTAFYLCASSTGTAPYEQYFGPGTRLTVT.

The chain joins TRBV5-1 to TRBJ2-1; 11 bases fit TRBD2. Germline CDR1 SGHRS, CDR2 YFSETQ. Losses at the gene ends were 1 base for V and 10 bases for J; bases not matched to a gene: 10. The CDR3 contains 16 residues. CDR3 DNA sequence: TGCGCCAGCAGCTTGCCCCGGGGTAGCGGGGGGGACGAGCAGTTCTTC. Protein: CASSLPRGSGGDEQFF.

This clone was observed a single time. The chain recombines TRBV25-1 with TRBJ1-6, with D unresolved. From germline, CDR1 is MGHDK and CDR2 SYGVNS. Between the trimmed V and J ends, which lost 1 base and 10 bases, there was a span of 14 bases. The length of the CDR3 is 15 residues. CDR3 amino acids: CASSEFGGYHSPLHF. CDR3 coding DNA: TGTGCCAGCAGTGAATTCGGAGGGTATCACTCACCCCTCCACTTT.

This chain connects TRBV7-9 to TRBJ1-1; D is possibly TRBD1 (6 bases). Germline V gene lookup returns CDR1 SEHNR and CDR2 FQNEAQ (reference sequence). The CDR3 totals 15 residues. V was cut by 5 bases and J by 0 bases, with 13 bases left in between. The CDR3 region has the DNA TGTGCCAGCAGCCGAACCGGGACAATGAACACTGAAGCTTTCTTT. This encodes CASSRTGTMNTEAFF.

The chain joins TRBV6-1 to TRBJ2-6, with unresolved D. Deletions cut 3 bases from V and 0 bases from J, with 3 bases between. Germline CDR1 MNHNS, CDR2 SASEGT. CDR3 length: 14 residues. DNA for the CDR3: TGTGCCAGCAGTGAGGCCTCTGGGGCCAACGTCCTGACTTTC. Amino acid sequence: CASSEASGANVLTF.

The chain links TRBV28 to TRBJ2-1; possibly TRBD1 for D (6 bases). The CDR3 length is 12 residues. CDR1 is MDHEN and CDR2 is SYDVKM in the germline V gene. Trimming took off 2 bases at V and 12 bases at J, with 11 bases between the two ends. In nucleotides, the CDR3 is TGTGCCAGCAGTTTAACAGGGCGGGTGCAGTTCTTC. Translation gives CASSLTGRVQFF.

The CDR3 loop is CASSQQGALGDTQYF. CDR3 nucleotides: TGTGCCAGCAGCCAACAGGGGGCCCTCGGGGATACGCAGTATTTT. The chain carries TRBV14 and TRBJ2-3, with 8 nucleotides matching TRBD1. J was trimmed by 6 bases and V by 2 bases; bases with no gene match: 7. The CDR3 is 15 residues long. Germline assignment: CDR1 SGHDN and CDR2 FVKESK.

This clone was seen only once. The rearrangement links TRBV10-3 to TRBJ1-2; 8 nucleotides match TRBD1. Germline V gives CDR1 ENHRY, CDR2 SYGVKD. The CDR3 spans 14 residues. J was trimmed by 0 bases and V by 6 bases; bases with no gene match: 3. The CDR3 nucleotides are TGTGCCATCAGCACAGGGGGAGCTAACTATGGCTACACCTTC. Encoded protein: CAISTGGANYGYTF.

The chain carries TRBV10-1 and TRBJ1-6; D is ambiguous. CDR1 is WNHNN, CDR2 SYGVQD, per germline (reference sequence). The CDR3 extends over 17 amino acids. Between the trimmed V and J ends, which lost 2 bases and 5 bases, there was a span of 16 bases. CDR3 nucleotide sequence: TGCGCCAGCAGTGAGACCGTGGCAGAAATTAATAATTCACCCCTCCACTTT. Encoded protein: CASSETVAEINNSPLHF.

The J gene is TRBJ2-5, the V gene TRBV6-6; 10 bases are shared with TRBD1. The CDR3 loop spans 15 amino acids. The J segment lost 4 bases and the V segment lost 7 bases, leaving 9 bases of the junction unmatched. Germline V gene sequence: CDR1 MNHNY, CDR2 SVGAGI (reference sequence). The CDR3: CASNGQDRGGETQYF. CDR3 sequence (DNA): TGTGCCAGCAACGGCCAGGACAGGGGGGGAGAGACCCAGTACTTC.

V usage is TRBV7-3 and J usage is TRBJ1-5; possible D gene TRBD1, 6 bases. Germline V CDR1 and CDR2: SGHTA, FQGTGA. The CDR3 has 13 amino acids. V was trimmed by 3 bases and J by 6 bases, leaving 9 bases between them. The CDR3: CASSLTQGQPQHF. The CDR3 DNA reads as TGTGCCAGCAGCTTGACACAGGGTCAGCCCCAGCATTTT. Full variable domain (missing parts from reference TRBV7-3 and TRBJ1-5): GAGVSQTPSNKVTEKGKYVELRCDPISGHTALYWYRQSLGQGPEFLIYFQGTGAADDSGLPNDRFFAVRPEGSVSTLKIQRTERGDSAVYLCASSLTQGQPQHFGDGTRLSIL.

The chain carries TRBV11-2 and TRBJ2-1; perhaps TRBD1 as D (6 bases). The V gene lost 1 base and the J gene lost 1 base, with 8 bases spanning the gap. Germline loops: CDR1 SGHAT, CDR2 FQNNGV. This CDR3 contains 15 residues. The CDR3 DNA reads TGTGCCAGCAGCTTAGGGCAGGGGTCCTACAATGAGCAGTTCTTC. Protein: CASSLGQGSYNEQFF.

This rearrangement joins TRBV27 to TRBJ2-1, with 7 nucleotides matching TRBD1. The CDR3 is 16 residues long. CDR1 is MNHEY, CDR2 SMNVEV, per germline (reference sequence). The J segment lost 0 bases and the V segment lost 6 bases, leaving 8 bases of the junction unmatched. The CDR3 DNA sequence: TGTGCCAGCAGAATGACAGGGCGGAGCTCCTACAATGAGCAGTTCTTC. Its protein product is CASRMTGRSSYNEQFF.

V and J are TRBV27 and TRBJ1-5; D remains ambiguous. The V end was cut by 8 bases, the J end by 5 bases, with 7 bases between. CDR3 size: 11 residues. The V gene's germline CDR1 is MNHEY and CDR2 SMNVEV (reference sequence). In DNA, the CDR3 is TGTGCCAGCGGCAGTCATCAGCCCCAGCATTTT. Translation: CASGSHQPQHF.

The CDR3 is CASSLGRPGVHGIGYEQYF. CDR3 bases: TGTGCCAGCAGCTTAGGTAGGCCGGGGGTGCATGGGATCGGATACGAGCAGTACTTC. The gene calls are TRBV11-1 and TRBJ2-7; TRBD2 might be the D (6 bases). The V gene's germline CDR1 is SGHAT and CDR2 FQDESV (reference sequence). V lost 1 base, J lost 4 bases, and 26 bases lay in between. The CDR3 runs 19 residues.

The chain uses TRBV30 and TRBJ2-5; 10 bases fit TRBD2. The V gene's germline CDR1 is GTSNPN and CDR2 SVGIG (reference sequence). The CDR3 has 14 residues. Here the CDR3 reads CAVERGGQQETQYF. The CDR3 DNA follows: TGTGCTGTAGAGCGGGGGGGCCAACAAGAGACCCAGTACTTC.

The CDR3: CASSFGGRGNTEAFF. The CDR3, as DNA: TGTGCCAGCAGCTTCGGGGGGCGTGGGAACACTGAAGCTTTCTTT. The rearrangement joins TRBV7-9 to TRBJ1-1; a possible D gene is TRBD1 (6 bases). The CDR3 is 15 amino acids. V lost 3 bases to trimming and J lost 1 base, with 12 bases between them. Germline V gives CDR1 SEHNR, CDR2 FQNEAQ (reference sequence).

This clone appeared a few times. The gene calls are TRBV28 and TRBJ1-3, with D maybe TRBD1 (6 bases). Per germline, CDR1 MDHEN and CDR2 SYDVKM. V was cut by 4 bases and J by 5 bases, with 15 bases left in between. The CDR3 is made up of 15 amino acids. This CDR3 reads CASSSPGVQRNTIYF. Written as DNA, the CDR3 is TGTGCCAGCAGTTCTCCAGGGGTTCAGAGAAACACCATATATTTT.

This sequence joins TRBV28 and TRBJ1-6; D is undetermined. Germline loops: CDR1 MDHEN, CDR2 SYDVKM. The V end lost 3 bases, the J end lost 7 bases, and 19 bases lay between the germline ends. The CDR3 runs 17 residues. In DNA form, the CDR3 reads TGTGCCAGCAGTTTGGAGGAGGGAAGCTTACAAAATTCACCCCTCCACTTT. Protein sequence: CASSLEEGSLQNSPLHF.

This chain joins TRBV25-1 and TRBJ1-2; D is perhaps TRBD1 (6 bases). Germline CDR1 and CDR2: MGHDK and SYGVNS. This CDR3 is built from 15 residues. V lost 2 bases and J lost 2, with 12 bases in between. CDR3 bases: TGTGCCAGCAGTGAACCTTGGACAGAGAACTATGGCTACACCTTC. It encodes CASSEPWTENYGYTF.

The CDR3, as DNA: TGTGCCAGCAGTCGGAGGGGAGACAGTCATCAGCCCCAGCATTTT. It yields the protein CASSRRGDSHQPQHF. V usage is TRBV27 and J usage is TRBJ1-5; TRBD1 is a possible D gene (5 bases). V lost 5 bases and J lost 5, with 16 bases in between. The CDR3 has 15 amino acids. From germline, CDR1 is MNHEY and CDR2 SMNVEV (reference sequence).

The CDR3: CASSLWGQLNEKLFF. The CDR3 coding sequence is TGTGCCAGCAGTTTATGGGGACAGCTTAATGAAAAACTGTTTTTT. The rearrangement joins TRBV28 to TRBJ1-4; 7 bases are a match to TRBD1. With 0 bases clipped from V and 4 bases from J, the junction kept 2 bases outside the gene matches. This CDR3 comprises 15 residues. The germline V gene encodes CDR1 MDHEN and CDR2 SYDVKM.

The V and J genes are TRBV7-3 and TRBJ2-3, with a tentative D call TRBD2 (5 bases). This CDR3 spans 15 amino acids. Germline V gives CDR1 SGHTA, CDR2 FQGTGA. The V and J ends lost 5 bases and 7 bases respectively, with 19 bases between them. Written as DNA, the CDR3 is TGTGCCAGCAGCCTCATCCCGGGAACAAAAAATACGCAGTATTTT. Residues: CASSLIPGTKNTQYF.